These 27 T cell receptor beta chains originate from one sample sequenced in a study of blood T cell repertoires in COVID-19 (dated by TCRdb to the early 2020s). Library creation used the immunoSEQ multiplex PCR assay. As stored in TCRdb, this immuneACCESS dataset retains in-frame rearrangements with V and J assigned. A fraction of the clones does not appear; measured against another copy, unresolved V genes explain less than half of the discrepancy, and the remainder lacks a known reason. The table for this sample lists a few hundred thousand clones; 75% to 90% of them were counted only once. The ten top clones hold less than 6% of the sample. The sequencing sample was made of PBMCs or T cells enriched from blood (not recorded which). The receptor source for this set is a woman aged 45-60 years who had recovered from COVID-19.

This clone was seen only once. The rearrangement joins TRBV5-1 to TRBJ2-2, with D possibly TRBD2 on 6 matching bases. This CDR3 comprises 14 residues. Germline assignment: CDR1 SGHRS and CDR2 YFSETQ. Trimming took 0 bases from V and 8 from J, leaving 11 bases between them. As DNA, the CDR3 is TGCGCCAGCAGCTTGGGACTAGTTGCTGGGGAGCTGTTTTTT. Translating gives CASSLGLVAGELFF. The variable domain in full, with the rest retrieved from reference TRBV5-1 and TRBJ2-2, is KAGVTQTPRYLIKTRGQQVTLSCSPISGHRSVSWYQQTPGQGLQFLFEYFSETQRNKGNFPGRFSGRQFSNSRSEMNVSTLELGDSALYLCASSLGLVAGELFFGEGSRLTVL.

V and J are TRBV30 and TRBJ1-2; 7 nucleotides align to TRBD1. The germline V gene encodes CDR1 GTSNPN and CDR2 SVGIG (reference sequence). CDR3 size: 13 residues. Losses at the gene ends were 6 bases for V and 0 bases for J; bases not matched to a gene: 4. The CDR3 is CACQGQPNYGYTF. The CDR3 DNA follows: TGTGCCTGCCAGGGACAGCCTAACTATGGCTACACCTTC.

V and J are TRBV11-2 and TRBJ2-3; 8 positions agree with TRBD2. The CDR3 runs to 16 residues. CDR1 is SGHAT and CDR2 is FQNNGV in the germline V gene. J was trimmed by 4 bases and V by 3 bases; bases with no gene match: 9. CDR3 protein: CASSFFSGGAPDTQYF. Written as DNA, the CDR3 is TGTGCCAGCAGCTTCTTCTCCGGGGGGGCCCCAGATACGCAGTATTTT.

The chain has TRBV11-3 and TRBJ1-1; D gene ambiguous. V dropped 1 base and J dropped 1 base, with 4 bases sitting between them. CDR1 and CDR2 from the germline V gene are SGHNT and YENEEA. The CDR3 sequence is 13 residues long. The chain's CDR3 is CASSLVRNTEAFF. The CDR3 coding sequence is TGTGCCAGCAGCTTAGTTCGGAACACTGAAGCTTTCTTT.

The chain has TRBV7-9 and TRBJ2-7, with D maybe TRBD2 (6 bases). Germline loops: CDR1 SEHNR, CDR2 FQNEAQ (reference sequence). CDR3 length equals 14 residues. Trimming took off 5 bases at V and 3 bases at J, with 14 bases between the two ends. DNA of the CDR3: TGTGCCAGCAGCCCTCATGACGGGGGCTACGAGCAGTACTTC. It yields the protein CASSPHDGGYEQYF.

The chain uses TRBV7-9 and TRBJ1-5; 8 nucleotides match TRBD1. CDR1 is SEHNR, CDR2 FQNEAQ, per germline (reference sequence). Trimming removed 5 bases from V and 2 bases from J; junction bases left unmatched: 5. CDR3 size: 15 residues. The CDR3 loop reads CASSLAGGGNQPQHF. Here the CDR3 DNA reads TGTGCCAGCAGCCTCGCAGGGGGCGGCAATCAGCCCCAGCATTTT.

With respect to this clone: The junction and the germline gene differ at one end; a read error may be behind it. The chain uses TRBV19 and TRBJ1-4, with 7 bases matching TRBD1. The CDR3 is 15 residues long. CDR1 and CDR2 (germline): LNHDA, SQIVND (reference sequence). CDR3 nucleotides: TGTGCCAGTAGTCGCGGGACAGCAACAAATGAAAAACTGTTTTTT. Translated, it gives CASSRGTATNEKLFF.

Note on this clone: This CDR3 fails to terminate in the conserved phenylalanine or tryptophan, so it likely reflects a read error. Because the CDR3's place on the DNA is in doubt, the DNA is left out and the CDR3 is given as listed by TCRdb. The CDR3 loop reads CASSKREAVKFD. This chain joins TRBV2 and TRBJ1-2. The CDR3 has 12 amino acids, counting both end residues. Germline V gives CDR1 SNHLY, CDR2 FYNNEI.

V usage is TRBV4-3 and J usage is TRBJ1-4, with D tentatively TRBD1 (5 bases). In germline, CDR1 is LGHNA, CDR2 YSLEER. The length of the CDR3 is 17 residues. V lost 0 bases and J lost 4, with 15 bases in between. CDR3: CASSQDPQGGSNEKLFF. For the CDR3, the DNA is TGCGCCAGCAGCCAAGATCCCCAGGGAGGGAGTAATGAAAAACTGTTTTTT.

The J gene is TRBJ2-1, the V gene TRBV7-9; 11 bases fit TRBD2. Germline V CDR1 and CDR2: SEHNR, FQNEAQ (reference sequence). This CDR3 spans 17 amino acids. The V gene end was trimmed by 3 bases and the J gene end by 4 bases; junction bases not matched to a gene: 8. The CDR3 DNA reads as TGTGCCAGCAGCTTCCCCATGCTAGCGGGAGGTTACAATGAGCAGTTCTTC. Its protein product is CASSFPMLAGGYNEQFF.

The chain has TRBV7-9 and TRBJ2-1; 7 bases map to TRBD1. The CDR3 contains 14 residues. Per germline, CDR1 SEHNR and CDR2 FQNEAQ (reference sequence). The ends lost 7 bases at V and 8 bases at J; junction bases unmatched: 11. The CDR3 DNA reads as TGTGCCAGCACAAAACAGGGGTACGTCGATGAGCAGTTCTTC. Translation: CASTKQGYVDEQFF.

This chain connects TRBV3-1 (or the pseudogene TRBV3-2) to TRBJ2-2, with a tentative D call TRBD1 (5 bases). Germline loops: CDR1 LGHDT, CDR2 YNNKEL (reference sequence). The germline V and J ends were trimmed by 1 base and 7 bases, with 13 bases remaining between them. The CDR3 sequence is 15 residues long. CDR3 DNA: TGTGCCAGCAGCCAAGTCCAGGGTCGAGGCGGGGAGCTGTTTTTT. It yields the protein CASSQVQGRGGELFF.

The genes are TRBV4-3 and TRBJ2-1, with TRBD2 matching 7 bases. Germline V gives CDR1 LGHNA, CDR2 YSLEER. With 0 bases clipped from V and 0 bases from J, the junction kept 11 bases outside the gene matches. CDR3 length equals 19 residues. Here the CDR3 reads CASSQDSASGGGSYNEQFF. CDR3 in DNA: TGCGCCAGCAGCCAAGATAGTGCTAGCGGAGGTGGCTCCTACAATGAGCAGTTCTTC.

As DNA, the CDR3 is TGTGCCAGCACCCCGGGACTAGCGGACTACGAGCAGTACTTC. As protein: CASTPGLADYEQYF. The chain uses TRBV6-5 and TRBJ2-7; TRBD2 matches at 11 bases. V shed 7 bases and J 3 bases; nucleotides not matched to a gene: 5. Germline CDR1 and CDR2: MNHEY and SVGAGI. The CDR3 totals 14 residues.

This chain uses TRBV21-1 with TRBJ2-1; TRBD2 is the table's D call, not checked against the DNA. TRBV21-1 is assigned pseudogene status. The CDR3 consists of 13 residues. The CDR3 reads CASSLKRYNEQFF. The CDR3, as DNA: TGTGCCAGCAGCCTCAAGAGATACAATGAGCAGTTCTTC.

This clone has only a few counts. This sequence joins TRBV2 and TRBJ2-2; perhaps TRBD1 as D (5 bases). Germline-derived CDR1 and CDR2 are SNHLY and FYNNEI. Trimming took off 7 bases at V and 6 bases at J, with 9 bases between the two ends. The length of the CDR3 is 12 residues. The CDR3 region is CASTRAAGELFF. As DNA, the CDR3 is TGTGCCAGCACCAGGGCGGCCGGGGAGCTGTTTTTT.

V usage is TRBV21-1 and J usage is TRBJ2-5; the table's D gene call, TRBD2, was not cross checked with the DNA. TRBV21-1 is listed as a pseudogene. This CDR3 comprises 18 residues. The CDR3, as DNA: TGTGCCAGCAGCCCTCGGACTAGCGGGGGGCCTCGTCAAGAGACCCAGTACTTC. Translating it yields CASSPRTSGGPRQETQYF.

The gene calls are TRBV6-2 or TRBV6-3 and TRBJ2-1; 10 nucleotides align to TRBD2. The length of the CDR3 is 16 residues. Germline lookup yields CDR1 MNHEY and CDR2 SVGEGT. V lost 0 bases, J lost 4 bases, and 3 bases stayed unmatched. CDR3 nucleotide sequence: TGTGCCAGCAGTTACTCGCGAGCGGGAGGGTACAATGAGCAGTTCTTC. It codes for CASSYSRAGGYNEQFF.

The rearrangement joins TRBV5-8 to TRBJ1-6; D possibly corresponds to TRBD1 (5 bases). V was shortened by 0 bases and J by 0 bases, with 10 bases between the two germline ends. The CDR3 has 17 residues. Germline-derived CDR1 and CDR2 are SGHTS and YDEGEE. The CDR3 DNA reads TGTGCCAGCAGCTTGGGAGTAAGGGGCTCCTATAATTCACCCCTCCACTTT. Translation gives CASSLGVRGSYNSPLHF. Supplemented by reference TRBV5-8 and TRBJ1-6, the full variable domain reads EAGVTQSPTHLIKTRGQQATLRCSPISGHTSVYWYQQALGLGLQFLLWYDEGEERNRGNFPPRFSGRQFPNYSSELNVNALELEDSALYLCASSLGVRGSYNSPLHFGNGTRLTVT.

In its sample, this clone was seen a few times. The chain couples TRBV11-3 to TRBJ2-5; a possible D gene is TRBD2 (7 bases). Germline V gene lookup returns CDR1 SGHNT and CDR2 YENEEA. This CDR3 contains 16 residues. Trimming pared 0 bases from V and 5 bases from J, leaving 16 bases between. The CDR3 loop is CASSLESSGGGETQYF. The CDR3 coding sequence is TGTGCCAGCAGCTTAGAATCTTCGGGGGGCGGTGAGACCCAGTACTTC.

V gene TRBV14 combines with J gene TRBJ2-3; D ambiguous. Germline CDR1 reads SGHDN; CDR2 reads FVKESK. V lost 0 bases and J lost 0, with 10 bases in between. The length of the CDR3 is 16 residues. The CDR3 sequence: CASSQDPRSSTDTQYF. The CDR3 bases are TGTGCCAGCAGCCAAGATCCGCGGTCTAGCACAGATACGCAGTATTTT.

The chain recombines TRBV14 with TRBJ2-7; no clear D. V shed 4 bases and J shed 6 bases, with 13 bases lying between them. There are 13 residues in the CDR3. In germline, CDR1 is SGHDN, CDR2 FVKESK. The CDR3 is CASSPITVREQYF. The CDR3 region has the DNA TGTGCCAGCAGCCCCATAACGGTTCGCGAGCAGTACTTC.

The chain carries TRBV6-5 and TRBJ2-7; a weak D match, TRBD2 (5 bases). The CDR3 is 15 residues long. The V gene lost 6 bases and the J gene lost 5 bases, with 20 bases spanning the gap. CDR1 is MNHEY, CDR2 SVGAGI, per germline. The CDR3 here is CASSPRGSVDNEQYF. In DNA, the CDR3 is TGTGCCAGCAGCCCCCGAGGGTCTGTGGATAACGAGCAGTACTTC.

This sequence joins TRBV5-4 and TRBJ2-5, with 9 bases matching TRBD2. CDR1 and CDR2 (germline): SGHNT, YYREEE (reference sequence). With 2 bases clipped from V and 2 bases from J, the junction kept 4 bases outside the gene matches. The CDR3 has 15 residues. In nucleotides, the CDR3 is TGTGCCAGCAGCTTAGGCGGGGGGGTTCAAGAGACCCAGTACTTC. It encodes CASSLGGGVQETQYF.

The genes are TRBV11-3 and TRBJ1-1; D perhaps matches TRBD1 (5 bases). From germline, CDR1 is SGHNT and CDR2 YENEEA. V shed 5 bases and J shed 4 bases, with 20 bases lying between them. The CDR3 has 16 residues. This CDR3 is CASSQGLVMLGTEAFF. The CDR3 nucleotides are TGTGCCAGCAGCCAGGGTCTGGTTATGCTGGGCACTGAAGCTTTCTTT. Full variable domain (missing parts from reference TRBV11-3 and TRBJ1-1): EAGVVQSPRYKIIEKKQPVAFWCNPISGHNTLYWYLQNLGQGPELLIRYENEEAVDDSQLPKDRFSAERLKGVDSTLKIQPAELGDSAVYLCASSQGLVMLGTEAFFGQGTRLTVV.

On this clone itself: Other DNA sequences in the same sample also yield this CDR3. V and J are TRBV5-1 and TRBJ1-1; 8 nucleotides line up with TRBD1. Germline loops: CDR1 SGHRS, CDR2 YFSETQ. This CDR3 region has 14 residues. V was pared by 4 bases and J by 4 bases, with 6 bases of the junction left unmatched. The CDR3 loop reads CASSLGQGGTEAFF. As DNA, the CDR3 is TGCGCCAGCAGCCTAGGACAGGGAGGCACTGAAGCTTTCTTT.

This chain links TRBV9 with TRBJ1-3; tentative D call: TRBD1 (5 bases). The CDR3 totals 18 residues. In germline, CDR1 is SGDLS, CDR2 YYNGEE. V was trimmed by 0 bases and J by 1 base, leaving 17 bases between them. The CDR3 loop reads CASSVDRQGKISGNTIYF. CDR3 nucleotide sequence: TGTGCCAGCAGCGTAGACCGGCAGGGAAAAATATCTGGAAACACCATATATTTT.